These T cell receptor beta chains were read from a single sample in a study of neoadjuvant anti-PD-1 for oral cavity cancer. Assay used: immunoSEQ multiplex PCR; TCRdb lists only in-frame clones, some missing. The sample holds some 29,000 clones, 70% to 80% seen once. The input for sequencing was PBMCs, taken after nivolumab (anti-PD-1) treatment. Source of these receptors: a person between 40 and 85 years old with oral cavity squamous cell carcinoma. Both conserved end residues are part of each CDR3. The D gene is left open where the match is weak. Size values are once, few and many counts, or a class for expanded clones, and some rows have none.

>TRBD2|15|.|TRBJ2-7|TRBV5-4
CASNLAGGLSYEQYF
TGTGCCAGCAACCTAGCGGGGGGACTCTCCTACGAGCAGTACTTC
>TRBD1|15|.|TRBJ2-7|TRBV5-1
CASSLEGQGMDEQYF
TGCGCCAGCAGCTTGGAGGGACAGGGAATGGACGAGCAGTACTTC
>TRBD1|16|once|TRBJ2-1|TRBV4-1
CASSAQPGQGYNEQFF
TGCGCCAGCAGCGCCCAGCCGGGACAGGGTTACAATGAGCAGTTCTTC
>.|13|once|TRBJ1-2|TRBV29-1
CSVDVELGYGYTF
TGCAGCGTTGATGTAGAGTTGGGCTATGGCTACACCTTC
>.|13|.|TRBJ1-1|TRBV6-1
CASSGWTDTEAFF
TGTGCCAGCAGTGGGTGGACAGACACTGAAGCTTTCTTT
>TRBD1|16|.|TRBJ2-5|TRBV4-1
CASSERGAGTGETQYF
TGCGCCAGCTCGGAGAGGGGAGCGGGGACAGGGGAGACCCAGTACTTC
>.|14|.|TRBJ2-1|TRBV5-8
CASSRGRGVDEQFF
TGTGCCAGCAGCCGGGGCAGGGGGGTGGATGAGCAGTTCTTC
>TRBD1|15|.|TRBJ1-1|TRBV5-6
CASTGQGQPSTEAFF
TGTGCCAGCACAGGACAGGGGCAGCCTAGCACTGAAGCTTTCTTT
>.|12|.|TRBJ1-4|TRBV4-3
CASSQVADKLFF
TGCGCCAGCAGCCAAGTAGCCGACAAACTGTTTTTT
>.|12|.|TRBJ1-1|TRBV28
CASGPFATEAFF
TGTGCCAGCGGCCCGTTCGCCACTGAAGCTTTCTTT
>.|16|.|TRBJ1-6|TRBV7-9
CASSHRTGRDNSPLHF
TGTGCCAGCAGCCATCGGACCGGGAGAGATAATTCACCCCTCCACTTT
>TRBD2|17|.|TRBJ2-6|TRBV28
CASGLSGLVSGANVLTF
TGTGCCAGCGGGCTTTCGGGACTAGTCTCTGGGGCCAACGTCCTGACTTTC
>.|12|.|TRBJ2-3|TRBV7-9
CASSFEGNTQYF
TGTGCCAGCAGCTTTGAGGGGAATACGCAGTATTTT
>TRBD1|20|.|TRBJ2-6|TRBV9
CASSVAPRQNRGSGANVLTF
TGTGCCAGCAGCGTAGCCCCCCGACAGAACAGGGGATCTGGGGCCAACGTCCTGACTTTC
>.|14|.|TRBJ2-7|TRBV5-4
CASSLGGTSYEQYF
TGTGCCAGCAGCTTGGGAGGGACCTCCTACGAGCAGTACTTC
>.|15|.|TRBJ1-6|TRBV7-8
CASSFELLNYSPLHF
TGTGCCAGCAGCTTCGAGCTTTTGAATTATTCACCCCTCCACTTT
>.|14|.|TRBJ2-4|TRBV9
CASSAESLVSIQYF
TGTGCCAGCAGCGCGGAGTCCCTCGTCAGCATTCAGTACTTC
>.|14|.|TRBJ2-7|TRBV28
CASKKQTYLREQYF
TGTGCCAGCAAGAAGCAGACCTACCTGAGAGAGCAGTACTTC
>TRBD1|16|.|TRBJ2-7|TRBV9
CASSVADRATPYEQYF
TGTGCCAGCAGCGTAGCGGACAGGGCCACCCCCTACGAGCAGTACTTC
>.|15|.|TRBJ1-2|TRBV11-2
CASSLTRGGAVGYTF
TGTGCCAGCAGCCTAACTCGGGGGGGCGCAGTCGGCTACACCTTC
>.|13|once|TRBJ1-3|TRBV6-1
CASTPYSGNTIYF
TGTGCCAGTACCCCCTACTCTGGAAACACCATATATTTT
>.|12|.|TRBJ2-2|TRBV11-3
CASSFESGELFF
TGTGCCAGCAGCTTCGAATCCGGGGAGCTGTTTTTT
>.|14|.|TRBJ1-4|TRBV5-1
CASSLGITNEKLFF
TGCGCCAGCAGCTTGGGGATCACTAATGAAAAACTGTTTTTT
>.|15|.|TRBJ2-7|TRBV5-1
CASSLQGPPSYEQYF
TGCGCCAGCAGCTTGCAGGGGCCTCCCTCCTACGAGCAGTACTTC
>TRBD1|14|.|TRBJ1-2|TRBV23-1
CASSQGQGSSGYTF
TGCGCCAGCAGTCAAGGACAGGGATCCAGTGGCTACACCTTC
>.|13|.|TRBJ1-2|TRBV7-2
CASSFASYYGYTF
TGTGCCAGCAGCTTCGCCAGCTACTATGGCTACACCTTC
>.|13|once|TRBJ2-7|TRBV6-1
CASSSDMLREQYF
TGTGCCAGCAGTTCGGACATGTTACGGGAGCAGTACTTC
>.|15|.|TRBJ1-4|TRBV4-3
CASSQELGPNEKLFF
TGCGCCAGCAGCCAAGAATTGGGACCTAATGAAAAACTGTTTTTT
>.|13|once|TRBJ2-7|TRBV30
CAWRDRTMREQYF
TGTGCCTGGAGGGACAGAACTATGAGGGAGCAGTACTTC
>.|14|few|TRBJ2-2|TRBV7-9
CASSTDSYTGELFF
TGTGCCAGCAGCACGGACAGCTACACCGGGGAGCTGTTTTTT
>.|13|.|TRBJ2-5|TRBV4-3
CASSQDVRETQYF
TGCGCCAGCAGCCAAGATGTGCGAGAGACCCAGTACTTC
>.|14|.|TRBJ2-2|TRBV5-1
CASSLAMNTGELFF
TGCGCCAGCAGCTTGGCTATGAACACCGGGGAGCTGTTTTTT
>.|11|.|TRBJ1-1|TRBV20-1
CSARDREETFF
TGCAGTGCTAGAGATCGGGAGGAGACTTTCTTT
>.|13|.|TRBJ2-7|TRBV7-8
CASTLTASYEQYF
TGTGCTTCCACCCTCACTGCTTCCTACGAGCAGTACTTC
>TRBD1|15|.|TRBJ1-4|TRBV28
CASRPLDRANEKLFF
TGTGCCAGCAGACCATTAGACAGGGCTAATGAAAAACTGTTTTTT
>TRBD1|15|few|TRBJ2-7|TRBV5-4
CASSPGQPFSYEQYF
TGTGCCAGCAGCCCGGGACAGCCGTTCTCCTACGAGCAGTACTTC
>TRBD1|16|.|TRBJ2-7|TRBV11-3
CASSLGTGQGIYEQYF
TGTGCCAGCAGCTTAGGGACGGGACAGGGGATCTACGAGCAGTACTTC
>.|15|.|TRBJ2-5|TRBV7-2
CASSLGDREQETQYF
TGTGCCAGCAGCTTAGGTGATAGGGAACAAGAGACCCAGTACTTC
>.|15|few|TRBJ1-6|TRBV6-1
CASSEGPTPNSPLHF
TGTGCCAGCAGTGAAGGGCCGACCCCAAATTCACCCCTCCACTTT
>TRBD2|18|.|TRBJ2-2|TRBV27
CASSPDWSSGGATGELFF
TGTGCCAGCAGTCCCGACTGGTCTAGCGGGGGGGCGACCGGGGAGCTGTTTTTT
>.|15|.|TRBJ2-7|TRBV11-3
CASSLGSGSYYEQYF
TGTGCCAGCAGCTTAGGATCAGGGAGTTACTACGAGCAGTACTTC
>.|15|.|TRBJ1-6|TRBV7-3
CASSPSPGLNSPLHF
TGTGCCAGCAGCCCCTCACCGGGGTTGAATTCACCCCTCCACTTT
>TRBD1|16|.|TRBJ2-2|TRBV29-1
CSVLPLTGVGTGELFF
TGCAGCGTCCTACCTTTGACAGGGGTAGGAACCGGGGAGCTGTTTTTT
>TRBD2|15|.|TRBJ2-3|TRBV13
CASTSDSRGADTQYF
TGTGCCAGCACTTCGGACTCCCGGGGGGCAGATACGCAGTATTTT